Here is one T cell receptor (beta chain) with its context. Its antigen is currently unknown. Within the sample, other DNA sequences also encode this same CDR3. Over several immunoSEQ plates, each subset's genomic DNA was distributed in even portions. It was 200 ng DNA, some 30,000 T cell genomes, that sorted-subset replicate PCRs used. Profiling relied on immunoSEQ multiplex PCR, and the TCRdb table lists in-frame clones only, not all of them. The sample shows 2 million or so clones, about 95% of them seen only once. The source of the sample is a study of shared clonotypes between healthy human individuals. Study results and limitations: The generation probabilities recorded for non-shared clonotypes fell below those of clonotypes shared by all four donors.

CD45RO-negative, CCR7-positively selected cells formed the naive CD8 fraction, excluding terminally differentiated effector memory CD45RA+ cells. The CDR3 has 13 amino acids. Deletions cut 0 bases from V and 3 bases from J, with 7 bases between. Per the germline V gene, CDR1 is SGHRS and CDR2 is YFSETQ. What was sequenced was naive CD8+ T cells sorted from blood. The clonotype comes from a man between 18 and 35 years old in good health. V is TRBV5-1 and J is TRBJ2-7; D tentatively reads TRBD1 or TRBD2 (5 bases each). CDR3 amino acids: CASSLERGYEQYF. Here the CDR3 DNA reads TGCGCCAGCAGCTTGGAGAGGGGCTACGAGCAGTACTTC.